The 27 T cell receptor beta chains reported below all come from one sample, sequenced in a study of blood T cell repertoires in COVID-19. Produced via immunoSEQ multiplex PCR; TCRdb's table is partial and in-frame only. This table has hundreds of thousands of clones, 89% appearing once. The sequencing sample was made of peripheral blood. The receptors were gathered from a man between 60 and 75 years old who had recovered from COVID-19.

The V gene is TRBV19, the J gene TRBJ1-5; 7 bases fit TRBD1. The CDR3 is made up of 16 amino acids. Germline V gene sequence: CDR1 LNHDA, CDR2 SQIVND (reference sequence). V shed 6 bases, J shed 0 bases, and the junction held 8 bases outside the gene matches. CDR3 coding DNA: TGTGCCAGTAGCTCCCTACGGGACAGTAGCAATCAGCCCCAGCATTTT. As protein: CASSSLRDSSNQPQHF. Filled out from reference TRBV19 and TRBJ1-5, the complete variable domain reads DGGITQSPKYLFRKEGQNVTLSCEQNLNHDAMYWYRQDPGQGLRLIYYSQIVNDFQKGDIAEGYSVSREKKESFPLTVTSAQKNPTAFYLCASSSLRDSSNQPQHFGDGTRLSIL.

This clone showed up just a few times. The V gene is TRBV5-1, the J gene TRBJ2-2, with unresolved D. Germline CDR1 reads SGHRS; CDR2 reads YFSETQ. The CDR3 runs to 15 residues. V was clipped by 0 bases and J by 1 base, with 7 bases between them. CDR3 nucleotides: TGCGCCAGCAGCTTGGATGCGGTGAACACCGGGGAGCTGTTTTTT. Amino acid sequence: CASSLDAVNTGELFF. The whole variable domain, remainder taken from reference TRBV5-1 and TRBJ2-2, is KAGVTQTPRYLIKTRGQQVTLSCSPISGHRSVSWYQQTPGQGLQFLFEYFSETQRNKGNFPGRFSGRQFSNSRSEMNVSTLELGDSALYLCASSLDAVNTGELFFGEGSRLTVL.

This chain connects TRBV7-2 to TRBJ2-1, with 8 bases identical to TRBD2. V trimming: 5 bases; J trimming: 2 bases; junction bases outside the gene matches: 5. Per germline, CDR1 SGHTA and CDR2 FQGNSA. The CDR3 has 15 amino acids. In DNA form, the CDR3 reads TGTGCCAGCAGCAACGGGGGGGGGCCCTACAATGAGCAGTTCTTC. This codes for CASSNGGGPYNEQFF. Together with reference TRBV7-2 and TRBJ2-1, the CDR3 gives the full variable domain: GAGVSQSPSNKVTEKGKDVELRCDPISGHTALYWYRQSLGQGLEFLIYFQGNSAPDKSGLPSDRFSAERTGGSVSTLTIQRTQQEDSAVYLCASSNGGGPYNEQFFGPGTRLTVL.

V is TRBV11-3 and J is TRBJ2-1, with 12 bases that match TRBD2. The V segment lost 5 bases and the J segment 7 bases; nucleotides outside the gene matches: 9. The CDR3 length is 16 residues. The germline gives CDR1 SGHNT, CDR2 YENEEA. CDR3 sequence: CASSPLAGGPLNEQFF. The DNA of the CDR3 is TGTGCCAGCAGCCCGCTAGCGGGGGGGCCTTTGAATGAGCAGTTCTTC.

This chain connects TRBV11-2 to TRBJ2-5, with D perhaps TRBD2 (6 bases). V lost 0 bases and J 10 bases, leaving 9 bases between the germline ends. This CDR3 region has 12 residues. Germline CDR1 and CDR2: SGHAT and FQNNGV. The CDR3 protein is CASSLEGGDQYF. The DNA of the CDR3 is TGTGCCAGCAGCTTAGAGGGAGGCGACCAGTACTTC.

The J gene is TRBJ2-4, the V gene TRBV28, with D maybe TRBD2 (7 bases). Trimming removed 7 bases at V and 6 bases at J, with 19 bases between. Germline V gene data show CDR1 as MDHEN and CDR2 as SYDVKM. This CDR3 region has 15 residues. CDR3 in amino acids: CASTSQRGGGNIQYF. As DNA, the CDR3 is TGTGCCAGCACGTCTCAGCGGGGAGGGGGAAACATTCAGTACTTC.

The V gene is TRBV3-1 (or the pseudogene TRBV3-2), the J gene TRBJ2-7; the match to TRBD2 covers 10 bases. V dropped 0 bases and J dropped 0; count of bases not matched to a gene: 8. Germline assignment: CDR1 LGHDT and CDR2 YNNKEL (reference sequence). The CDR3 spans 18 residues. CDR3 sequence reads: CASSQDRLAGAISYEQYF. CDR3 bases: TGTGCCAGCAGCCAAGATAGGCTAGCGGGGGCCATCTCCTACGAGCAGTACTTC.

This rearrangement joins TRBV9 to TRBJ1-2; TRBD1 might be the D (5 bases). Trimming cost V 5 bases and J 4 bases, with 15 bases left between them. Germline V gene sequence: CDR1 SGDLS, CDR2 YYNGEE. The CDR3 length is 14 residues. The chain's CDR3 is CASRDEDSLYGYTF. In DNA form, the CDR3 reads TGTGCCAGCAGGGACGAAGACAGCCTCTATGGCTACACCTTC.

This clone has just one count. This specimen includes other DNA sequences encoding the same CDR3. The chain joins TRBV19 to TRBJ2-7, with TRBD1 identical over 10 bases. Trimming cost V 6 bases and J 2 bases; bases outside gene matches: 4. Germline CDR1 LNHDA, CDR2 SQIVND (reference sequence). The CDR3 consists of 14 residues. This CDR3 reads CASSIGQGAYEQYF. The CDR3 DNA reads TGTGCCAGTAGCATCGGACAGGGGGCCTACGAGCAGTACTTC.

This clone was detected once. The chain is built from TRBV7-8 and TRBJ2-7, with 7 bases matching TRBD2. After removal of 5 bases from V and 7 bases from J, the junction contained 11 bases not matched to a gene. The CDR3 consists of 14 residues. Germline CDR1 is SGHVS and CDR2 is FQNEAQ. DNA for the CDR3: TGTGCCAGCAGCCCCTGGGCGGGAGCGGGGGAGCAGTACTTC. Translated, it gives CASSPWAGAGEQYF. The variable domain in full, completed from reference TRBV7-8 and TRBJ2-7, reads GAGVSQSPRYKVAKRGQDVALRCDPISGHVSLFWYQQALGQGPEFLTYFQNEAQLDKSGLPSDRFFAERPEGSVSTLKIQRTQQEDSAVYLCASSPWAGAGEQYFGPGTRLTVT.

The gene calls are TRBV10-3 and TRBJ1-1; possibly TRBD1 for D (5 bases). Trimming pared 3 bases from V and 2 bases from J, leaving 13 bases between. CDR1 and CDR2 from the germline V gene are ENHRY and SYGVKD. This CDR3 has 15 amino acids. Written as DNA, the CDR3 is TGTGCCATCAGTGATGGGGCAGGAAAAAACACTGAAGCTTTCTTT. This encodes CAISDGAGKNTEAFF.

Written as DNA, the CDR3 is TGTGCCAGCAGTCGGACAGTCTACACCGGGGAGCTGTTTTTT. Encoded protein: CASSRTVYTGELFF. The rearrangement links TRBV28 to TRBJ2-2; the D gene is possibly TRBD1 (6 bases). With 5 bases removed from V and 3 bases from J, the gap between germline ends came to 10 bases. Germline assignment: CDR1 MDHEN and CDR2 SYDVKM. There are 14 residues in the CDR3.

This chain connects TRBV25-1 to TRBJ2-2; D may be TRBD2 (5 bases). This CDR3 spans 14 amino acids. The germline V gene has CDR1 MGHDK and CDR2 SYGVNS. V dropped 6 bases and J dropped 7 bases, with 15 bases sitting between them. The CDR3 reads CASRLSSFSGELFF. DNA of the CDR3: TGTGCCAGCAGATTATCTAGCTTTAGCGGGGAGCTGTTTTTT.

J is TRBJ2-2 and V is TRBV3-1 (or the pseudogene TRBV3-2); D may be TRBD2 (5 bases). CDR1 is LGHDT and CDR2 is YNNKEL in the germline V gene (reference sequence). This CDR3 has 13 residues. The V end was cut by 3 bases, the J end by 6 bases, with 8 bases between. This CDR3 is CASSQAGAGELFF. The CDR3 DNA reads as TGTGCCAGCAGCCAGGCCGGGGCCGGGGAGCTGTTTTTT.

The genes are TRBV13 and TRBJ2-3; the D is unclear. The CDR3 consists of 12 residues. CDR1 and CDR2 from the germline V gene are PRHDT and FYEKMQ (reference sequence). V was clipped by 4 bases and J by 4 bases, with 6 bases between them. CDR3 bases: TGTGCCAGCAGCTCGTCTCCAGATACGCAGTATTTT. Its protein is CASSSSPDTQYF.

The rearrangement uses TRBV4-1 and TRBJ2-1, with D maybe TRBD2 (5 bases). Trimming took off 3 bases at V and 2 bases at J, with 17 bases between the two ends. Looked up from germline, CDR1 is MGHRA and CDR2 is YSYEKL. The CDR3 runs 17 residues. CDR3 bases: TGCGCCAGCAGCCAGGATACGGACTCCTCCGCCTACAATGAGCAGTTCTTC. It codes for CASSQDTDSSAYNEQFF.

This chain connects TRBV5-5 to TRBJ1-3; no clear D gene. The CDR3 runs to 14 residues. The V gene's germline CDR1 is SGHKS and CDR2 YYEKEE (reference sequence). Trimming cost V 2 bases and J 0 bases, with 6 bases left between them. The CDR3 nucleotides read TGTGCCAGCAGCTTCAGTCTCTCTGGAAACACCATATATTTT. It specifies CASSFSLSGNTIYF. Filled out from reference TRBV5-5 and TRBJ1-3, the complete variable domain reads DAGVTQSPTHLIKTRGQQVTLRCSPISGHKSVSWYQQVLGQGPQFIFQYYEKEERGRGNFPDRFSARQFPNYSSELNVNALLLGDSALYLCASSFSLSGNTIYFGEGSWLTVV.

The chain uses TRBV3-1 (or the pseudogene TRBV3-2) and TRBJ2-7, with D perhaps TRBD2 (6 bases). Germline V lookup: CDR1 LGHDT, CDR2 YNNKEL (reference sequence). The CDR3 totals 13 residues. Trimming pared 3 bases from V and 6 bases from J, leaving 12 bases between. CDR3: CASSQSGVGEQYF. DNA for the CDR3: TGTGCCAGCAGCCAGTCGGGGGTCGGCGAGCAGTACTTC.

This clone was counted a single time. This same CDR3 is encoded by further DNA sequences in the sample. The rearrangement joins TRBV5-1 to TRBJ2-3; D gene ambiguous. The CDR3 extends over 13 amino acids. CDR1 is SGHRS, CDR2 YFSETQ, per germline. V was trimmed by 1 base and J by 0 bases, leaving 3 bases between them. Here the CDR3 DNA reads TGCGCCAGCAGCTTGTCTAGCACAGATACGCAGTATTTT. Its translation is CASSLSSTDTQYF.

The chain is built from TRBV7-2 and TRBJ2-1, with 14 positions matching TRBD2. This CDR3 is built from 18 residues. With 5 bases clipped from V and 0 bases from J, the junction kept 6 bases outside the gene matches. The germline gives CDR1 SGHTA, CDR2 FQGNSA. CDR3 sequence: CASSPGTSGSNSYNEQFF. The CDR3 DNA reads TGTGCCAGCAGCCCGGGGACTAGCGGGAGTAACTCCTACAATGAGCAGTTCTTC.

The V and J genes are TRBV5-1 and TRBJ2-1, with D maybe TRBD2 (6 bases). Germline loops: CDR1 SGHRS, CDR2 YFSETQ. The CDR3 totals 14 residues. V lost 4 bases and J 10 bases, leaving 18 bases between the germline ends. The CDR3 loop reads CASSGRGTTMEQFF. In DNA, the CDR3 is TGCGCCAGCAGCGGACGGGGGACCACCATGGAGCAGTTCTTC.

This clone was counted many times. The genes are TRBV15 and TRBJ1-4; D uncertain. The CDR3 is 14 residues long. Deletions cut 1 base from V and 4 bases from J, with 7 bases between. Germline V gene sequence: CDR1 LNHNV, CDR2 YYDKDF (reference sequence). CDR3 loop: CATSRGALNEKLFF. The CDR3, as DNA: TGTGCCACCAGCAGAGGGGCTCTTAATGAAAAACTGTTTTTT.

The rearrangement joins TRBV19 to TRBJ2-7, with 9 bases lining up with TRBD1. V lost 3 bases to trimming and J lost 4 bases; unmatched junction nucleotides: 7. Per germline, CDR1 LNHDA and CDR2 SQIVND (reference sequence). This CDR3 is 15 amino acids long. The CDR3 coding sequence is TGTGCCAGTAGTATTCGGTCGGGACAGGGTTACGAGCAGTACTTC. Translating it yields CASSIRSGQGYEQYF. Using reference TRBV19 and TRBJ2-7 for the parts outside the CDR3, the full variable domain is DGGITQSPKYLFRKEGQNVTLSCEQNLNHDAMYWYRQDPGQGLRLIYYSQIVNDFQKGDIAEGYSVSREKKESFPLTVTSAQKNPTAFYLCASSIRSGQGYEQYFGPGTRLTVT.

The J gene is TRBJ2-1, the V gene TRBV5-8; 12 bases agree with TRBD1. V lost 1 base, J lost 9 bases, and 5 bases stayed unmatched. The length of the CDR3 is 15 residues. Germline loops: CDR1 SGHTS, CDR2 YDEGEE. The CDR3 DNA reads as TGTGCCAGCAGCTTGTTGGGACAGGGGGCGGGTGAGCAGTTCTTC. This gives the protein CASSLLGQGAGEQFF.

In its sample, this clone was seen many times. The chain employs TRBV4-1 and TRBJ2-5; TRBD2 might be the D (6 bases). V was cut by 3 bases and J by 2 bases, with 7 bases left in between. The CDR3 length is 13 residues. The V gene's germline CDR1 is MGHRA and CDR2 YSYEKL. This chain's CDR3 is CASSHGGQETQYF. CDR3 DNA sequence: TGCGCCAGCAGCCATGGGGGGCAAGAGACCCAGTACTTC.

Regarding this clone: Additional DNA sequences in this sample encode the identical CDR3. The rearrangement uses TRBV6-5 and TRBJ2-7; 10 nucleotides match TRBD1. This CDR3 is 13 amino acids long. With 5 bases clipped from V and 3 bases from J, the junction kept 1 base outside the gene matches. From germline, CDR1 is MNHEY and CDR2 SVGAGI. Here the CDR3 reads CASSRDRGYEQYF. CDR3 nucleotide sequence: TGTGCCAGCAGTCGGGACAGGGGCTACGAGCAGTACTTC.

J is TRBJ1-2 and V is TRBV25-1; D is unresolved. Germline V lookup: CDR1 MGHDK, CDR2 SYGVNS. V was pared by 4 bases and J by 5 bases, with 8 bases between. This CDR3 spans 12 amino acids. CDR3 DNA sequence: TGTGCCAGCAGTGTGCGAGGATATGGCTACACCTTC. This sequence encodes CASSVRGYGYTF.